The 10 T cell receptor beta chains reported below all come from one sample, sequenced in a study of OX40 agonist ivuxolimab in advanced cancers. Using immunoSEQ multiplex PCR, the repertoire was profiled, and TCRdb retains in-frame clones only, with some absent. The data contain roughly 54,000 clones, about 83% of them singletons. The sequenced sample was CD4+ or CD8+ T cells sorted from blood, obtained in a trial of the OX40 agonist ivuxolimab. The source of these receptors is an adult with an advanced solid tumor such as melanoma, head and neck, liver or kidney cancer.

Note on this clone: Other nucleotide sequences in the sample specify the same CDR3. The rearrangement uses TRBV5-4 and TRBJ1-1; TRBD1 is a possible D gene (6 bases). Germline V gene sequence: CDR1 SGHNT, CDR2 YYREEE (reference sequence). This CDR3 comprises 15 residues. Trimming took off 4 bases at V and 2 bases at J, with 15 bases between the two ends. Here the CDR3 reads CASSPGGRGNTEAFF. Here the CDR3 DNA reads TGTGCCAGCAGCCCGGGCGGCAGGGGCAACACTGAAGCTTTCTTT.

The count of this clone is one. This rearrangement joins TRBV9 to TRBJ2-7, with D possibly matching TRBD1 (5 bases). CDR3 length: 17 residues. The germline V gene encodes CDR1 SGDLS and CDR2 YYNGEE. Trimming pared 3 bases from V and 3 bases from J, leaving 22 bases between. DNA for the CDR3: TGTGCCAGCAGCGCTACGTTAGAAGACAGCGAAAGCTACGAGCAGTACTTC. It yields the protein CASSATLEDSESYEQYF.

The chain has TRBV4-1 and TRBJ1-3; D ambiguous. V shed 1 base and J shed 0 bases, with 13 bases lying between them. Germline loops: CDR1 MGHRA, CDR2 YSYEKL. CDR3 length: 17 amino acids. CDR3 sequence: CASSQGRTEVSGNTIYF. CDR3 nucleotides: TGCGCCAGCAGCCAAGGTCGTACAGAAGTCTCTGGAAACACCATATATTTT.

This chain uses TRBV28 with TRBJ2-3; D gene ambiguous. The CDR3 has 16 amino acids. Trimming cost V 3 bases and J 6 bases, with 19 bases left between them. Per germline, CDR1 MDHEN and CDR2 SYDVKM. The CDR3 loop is CASSFQNPAAGDTQYF. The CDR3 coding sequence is TGTGCCAGCAGTTTCCAAAACCCAGCTGCCGGGGATACGCAGTATTTT.

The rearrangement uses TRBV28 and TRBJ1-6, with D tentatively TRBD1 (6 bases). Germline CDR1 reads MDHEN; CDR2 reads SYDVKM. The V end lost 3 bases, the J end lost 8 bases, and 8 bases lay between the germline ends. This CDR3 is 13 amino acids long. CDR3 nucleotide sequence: TGTGCCAGCAGTTTCGACAGGTATTCACCCCTCCACTTT. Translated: CASSFDRYSPLHF.

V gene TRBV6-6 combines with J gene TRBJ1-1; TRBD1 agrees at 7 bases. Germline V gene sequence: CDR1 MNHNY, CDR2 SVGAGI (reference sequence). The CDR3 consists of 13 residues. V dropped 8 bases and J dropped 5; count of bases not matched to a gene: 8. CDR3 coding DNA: TGTGCCAGCGGCAGGGGGAGAGAAACTGAAGCTTTCTTT. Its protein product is CASGRGRETEAFF.

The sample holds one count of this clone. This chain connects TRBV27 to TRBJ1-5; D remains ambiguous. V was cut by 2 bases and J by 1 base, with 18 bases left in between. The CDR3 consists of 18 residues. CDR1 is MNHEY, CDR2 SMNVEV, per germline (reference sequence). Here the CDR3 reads CASSLRADLILSNQPQHF. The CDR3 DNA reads TGTGCCAGCAGTTTACGGGCGGACTTAATACTAAGCAATCAGCCCCAGCATTTT.

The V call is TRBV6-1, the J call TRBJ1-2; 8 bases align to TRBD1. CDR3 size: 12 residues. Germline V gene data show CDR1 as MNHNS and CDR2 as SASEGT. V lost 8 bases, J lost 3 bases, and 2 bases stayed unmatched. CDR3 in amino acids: CASAGGDYGYTF. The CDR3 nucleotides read TGTGCCAGCGCAGGGGGCGACTATGGCTACACCTTC.

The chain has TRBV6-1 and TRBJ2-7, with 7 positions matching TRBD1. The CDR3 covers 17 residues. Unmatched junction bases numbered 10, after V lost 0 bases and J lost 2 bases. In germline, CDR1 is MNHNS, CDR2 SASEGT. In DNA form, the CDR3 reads TGTGCCAGCAGTGAAGCGCGGAGGCGGACAGGCACCTACGAGCAGTACTTC. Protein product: CASSEARRRTGTYEQYF.

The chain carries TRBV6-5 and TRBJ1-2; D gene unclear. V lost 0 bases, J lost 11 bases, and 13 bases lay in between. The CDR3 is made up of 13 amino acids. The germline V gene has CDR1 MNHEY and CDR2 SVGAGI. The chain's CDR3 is CASSYSSASEYTF. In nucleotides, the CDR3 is TGTGCCAGCAGTTACTCGTCCGCCTCGGAGTACACCTTC.